This TCR beta chain was sequenced for a study of T cells in localized non-small cell lung cancer. A remark on this clone: The target antigen is unknown.

Whole-study results and caveats: Adjacent lung had a median about 57 of the 100 largest tumor clones. Uninvolved adjacent lung had the highest recorded T cell clonality, with tumor below it. Elevated blood T cell density was associated with longer overall survival.

Trimming removed 9 bases at V and 0 bases at J, with 11 bases between. Germline CDR1 reads LNHDA; CDR2 reads SQIVND (reference sequence). The CDR3 totals 13 residues. Here immunoSEQ multiplex PCR was the method, and the copy in TCRdb shows in-frame clones only, minus some. The table includes some 50,000 clones, about 88% detected once. The sequenced sample was PBMCs, obtained before any cancer treatment. The receptor comes from a female donor with stage II lung adenocarcinoma. V is TRBV19 and J is TRBJ1-1, with D unclear. DNA of the CDR3: TGTGCCAGCTCTAGGGTGGTGAACACTGAAGCTTTCTTT. Its protein product is CASSRVVNTEAFF.